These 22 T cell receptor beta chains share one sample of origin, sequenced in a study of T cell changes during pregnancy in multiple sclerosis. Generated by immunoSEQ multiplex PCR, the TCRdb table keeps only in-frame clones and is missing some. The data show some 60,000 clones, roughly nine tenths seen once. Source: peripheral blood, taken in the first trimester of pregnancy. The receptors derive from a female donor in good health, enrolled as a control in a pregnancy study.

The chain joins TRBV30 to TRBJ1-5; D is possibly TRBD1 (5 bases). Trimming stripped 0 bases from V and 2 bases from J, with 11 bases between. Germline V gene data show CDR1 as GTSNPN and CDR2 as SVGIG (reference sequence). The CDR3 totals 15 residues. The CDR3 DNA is TGTGCCTGGAGTGTTCTTTGGGGGGGCAATCAGCCCCAGCATTTT. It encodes CAWSVLWGGNQPQHF.

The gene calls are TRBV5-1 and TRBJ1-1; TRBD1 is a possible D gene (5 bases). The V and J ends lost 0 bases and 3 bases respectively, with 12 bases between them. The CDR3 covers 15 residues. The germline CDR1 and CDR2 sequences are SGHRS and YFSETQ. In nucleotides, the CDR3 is TGCGCCAGCAGCTTGGCCTTGACAGAATACACTGAAGCTTTCTTT. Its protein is CASSLALTEYTEAFF. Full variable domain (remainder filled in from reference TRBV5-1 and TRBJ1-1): KAGVTQTPRYLIKTRGQQVTLSCSPISGHRSVSWYQQTPGQGLQFLFEYFSETQRNKGNFPGRFSGRQFSNSRSEMNVSTLELGDSALYLCASSLALTEYTEAFFGQGTRLTVV.

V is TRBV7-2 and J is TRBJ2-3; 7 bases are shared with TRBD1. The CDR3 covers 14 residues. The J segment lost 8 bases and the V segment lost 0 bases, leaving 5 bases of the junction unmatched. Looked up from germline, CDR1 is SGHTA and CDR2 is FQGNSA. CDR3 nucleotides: TGTGCCAGCAGCTTAGCGGACAGGCCAGGTACGCAGTATTTT. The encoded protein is CASSLADRPGTQYF.

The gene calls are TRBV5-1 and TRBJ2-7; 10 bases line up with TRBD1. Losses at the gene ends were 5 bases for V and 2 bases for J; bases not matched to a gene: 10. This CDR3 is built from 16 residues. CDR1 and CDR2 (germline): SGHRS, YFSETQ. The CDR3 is CASRPNSGTGAYEQYF. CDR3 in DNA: TGCGCCAGCAGACCCAACTCGGGGACAGGGGCCTACGAGCAGTACTTC.

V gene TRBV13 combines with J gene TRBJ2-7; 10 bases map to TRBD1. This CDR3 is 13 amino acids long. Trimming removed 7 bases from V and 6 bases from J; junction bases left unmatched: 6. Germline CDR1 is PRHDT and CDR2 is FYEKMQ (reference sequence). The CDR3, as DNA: TGTGCCAGCACCAGGGACAGGGGCCGCGAGCAGTACTTC. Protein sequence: CASTRDRGREQYF.

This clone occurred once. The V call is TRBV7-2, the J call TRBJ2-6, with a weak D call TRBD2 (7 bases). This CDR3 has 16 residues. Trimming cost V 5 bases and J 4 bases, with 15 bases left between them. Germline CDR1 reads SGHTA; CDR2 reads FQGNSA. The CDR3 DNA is TGTGCCAGCAGCCGAGTGGGGGGGGCCGGGGCCAACGTCCTGACTTTC. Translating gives CASSRVGGAGANVLTF.

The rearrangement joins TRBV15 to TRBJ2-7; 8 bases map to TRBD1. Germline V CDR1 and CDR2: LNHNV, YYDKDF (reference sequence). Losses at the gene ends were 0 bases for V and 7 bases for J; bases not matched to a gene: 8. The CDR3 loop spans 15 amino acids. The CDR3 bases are TGTGCCACCAGCAGAGATAACCAGGGGGCGCGAGAGCAGTACTTC. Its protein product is CATSRDNQGAREQYF.

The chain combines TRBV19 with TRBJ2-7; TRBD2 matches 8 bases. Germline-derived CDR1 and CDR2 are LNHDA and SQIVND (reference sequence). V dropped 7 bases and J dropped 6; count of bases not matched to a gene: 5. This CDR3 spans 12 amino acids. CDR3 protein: CASNAGGREQYF. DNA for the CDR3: TGTGCCAGTAACGCGGGGGGCCGCGAGCAGTACTTC.

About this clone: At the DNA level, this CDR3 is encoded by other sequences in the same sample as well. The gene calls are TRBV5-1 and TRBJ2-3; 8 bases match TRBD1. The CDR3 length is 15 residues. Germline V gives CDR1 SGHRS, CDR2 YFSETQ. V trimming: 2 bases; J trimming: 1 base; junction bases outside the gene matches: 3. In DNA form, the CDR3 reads TGCGCCAGCAGCTTCGGACAGGGCGGCACAGATACGCAGTATTTT. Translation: CASSFGQGGTDTQYF.

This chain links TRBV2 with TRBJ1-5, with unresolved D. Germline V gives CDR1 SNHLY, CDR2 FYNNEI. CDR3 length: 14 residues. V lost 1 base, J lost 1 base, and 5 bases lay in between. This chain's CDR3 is CASSEERSNQPQHF. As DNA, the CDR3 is TGTGCCAGCAGTGAAGAGAGGAGCAATCAGCCCCAGCATTTT.

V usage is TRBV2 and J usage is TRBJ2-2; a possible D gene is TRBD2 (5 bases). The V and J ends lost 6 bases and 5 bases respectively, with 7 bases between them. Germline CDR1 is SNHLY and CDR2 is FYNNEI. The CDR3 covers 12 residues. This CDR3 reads CASRPGTGELFF. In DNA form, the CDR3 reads TGTGCCAGCAGACCGGGGACCGGGGAGCTGTTTTTT.

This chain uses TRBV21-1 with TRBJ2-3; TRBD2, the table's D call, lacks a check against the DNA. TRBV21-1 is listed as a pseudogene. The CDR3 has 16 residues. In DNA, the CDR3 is TGTGCCAGCAGCAAGATCTGGGGGGGCGCATGGGATACGCAGTATTTT. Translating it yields CASSKIWGGAWDTQYF.

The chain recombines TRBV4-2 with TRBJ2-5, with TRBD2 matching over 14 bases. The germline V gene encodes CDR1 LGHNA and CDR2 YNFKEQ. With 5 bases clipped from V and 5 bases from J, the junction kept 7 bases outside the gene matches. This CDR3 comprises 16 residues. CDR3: CASSSWTSGRTETQYF. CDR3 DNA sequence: TGTGCCAGCAGCTCCTGGACTAGCGGGAGGACGGAGACCCAGTACTTC.

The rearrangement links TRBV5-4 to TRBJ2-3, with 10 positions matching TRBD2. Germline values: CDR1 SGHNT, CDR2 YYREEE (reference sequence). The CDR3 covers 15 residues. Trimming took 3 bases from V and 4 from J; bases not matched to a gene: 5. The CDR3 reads CASSSPTSGADTQYF. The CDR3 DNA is TGTGCCAGCAGCTCGCCTACTAGCGGGGCAGATACGCAGTATTTT.

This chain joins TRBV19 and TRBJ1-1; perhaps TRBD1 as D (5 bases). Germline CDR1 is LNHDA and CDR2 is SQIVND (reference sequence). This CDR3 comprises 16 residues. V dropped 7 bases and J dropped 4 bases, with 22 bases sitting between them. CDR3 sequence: CASKVLWGGGSTEAFF. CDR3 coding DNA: TGTGCCAGTAAGGTGCTTTGGGGGGGAGGAAGCACTGAAGCTTTCTTT.

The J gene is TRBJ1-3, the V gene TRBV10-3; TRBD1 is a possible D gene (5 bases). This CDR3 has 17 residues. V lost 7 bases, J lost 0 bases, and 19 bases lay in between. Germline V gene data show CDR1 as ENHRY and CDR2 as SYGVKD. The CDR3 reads CAITQGQSLHSGNTIYF. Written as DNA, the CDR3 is TGTGCCATCACGCAGGGTCAGAGTCTCCACTCTGGAAACACCATATATTTT.

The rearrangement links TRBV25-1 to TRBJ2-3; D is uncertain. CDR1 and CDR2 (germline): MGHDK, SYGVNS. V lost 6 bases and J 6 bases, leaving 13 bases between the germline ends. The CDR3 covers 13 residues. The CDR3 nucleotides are TGTGCCAGCAGGCGGATGAGTTTCGATACGCAGTATTTT. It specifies CASRRMSFDTQYF.

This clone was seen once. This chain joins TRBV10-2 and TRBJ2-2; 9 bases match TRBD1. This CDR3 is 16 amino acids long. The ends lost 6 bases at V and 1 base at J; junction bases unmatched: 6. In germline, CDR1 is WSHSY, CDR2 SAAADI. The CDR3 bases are TGCGCCAGCAGAACTCCGGGACAGGGGAACACCGGGGAGCTGTTTTTT. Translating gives CASRTPGQGNTGELFF.

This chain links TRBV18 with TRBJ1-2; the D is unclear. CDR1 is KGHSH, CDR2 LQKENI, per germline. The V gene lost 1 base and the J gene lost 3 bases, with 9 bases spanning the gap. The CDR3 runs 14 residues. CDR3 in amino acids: CASSPQLGDYGYTF. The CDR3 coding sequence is TGTGCCAGCTCACCACAGCTCGGGGACTATGGCTACACCTTC.

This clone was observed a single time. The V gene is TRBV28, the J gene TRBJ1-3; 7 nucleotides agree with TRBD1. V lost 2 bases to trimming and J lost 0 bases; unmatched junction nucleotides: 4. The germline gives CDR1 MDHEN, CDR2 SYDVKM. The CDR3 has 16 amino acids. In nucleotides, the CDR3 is TGTGCCAGCAGTTTAGGACAGGTCATCTCTGGAAACACCATATATTTT. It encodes CASSLGQVISGNTIYF. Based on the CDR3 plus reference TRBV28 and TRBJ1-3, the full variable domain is DVKVTQSSRYLVKRTGEKVFLECVQDMDHENMFWYRQDPGLGLRLIYFSYDVKMKEKGDIPEGYSVSREKKERFSLILESASTNQTSMYLCASSLGQVISGNTIYFGEGSWLTVV.

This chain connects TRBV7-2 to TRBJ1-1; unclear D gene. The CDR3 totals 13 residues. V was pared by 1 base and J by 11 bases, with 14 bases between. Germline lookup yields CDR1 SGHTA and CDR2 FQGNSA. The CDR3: CASSLDLGYAAFF. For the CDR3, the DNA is TGTGCCAGCAGCTTAGATTTGGGCTACGCGGCTTTCTTT.

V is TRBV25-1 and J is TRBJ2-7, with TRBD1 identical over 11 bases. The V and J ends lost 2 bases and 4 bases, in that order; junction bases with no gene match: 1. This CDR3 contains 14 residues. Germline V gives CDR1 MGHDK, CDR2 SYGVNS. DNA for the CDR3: TGTGCCAGCAGTGAAGGACAGGGGGCTTACGAGCAGTACTTC. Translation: CASSEGQGAYEQYF.